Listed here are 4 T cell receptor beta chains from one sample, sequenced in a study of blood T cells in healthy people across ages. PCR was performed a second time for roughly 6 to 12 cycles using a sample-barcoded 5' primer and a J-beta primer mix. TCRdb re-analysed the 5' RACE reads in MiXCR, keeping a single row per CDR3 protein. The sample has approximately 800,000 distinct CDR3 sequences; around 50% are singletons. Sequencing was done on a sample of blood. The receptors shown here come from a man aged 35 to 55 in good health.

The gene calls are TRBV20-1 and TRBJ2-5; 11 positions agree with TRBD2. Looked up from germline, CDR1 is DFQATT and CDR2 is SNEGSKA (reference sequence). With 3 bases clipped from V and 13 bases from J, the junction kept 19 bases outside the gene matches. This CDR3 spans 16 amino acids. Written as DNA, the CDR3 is TGCAGTGCTAGTACCCACGGGACTAGCGGTTCAGAGCAGCGGTACTTC. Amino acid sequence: CSASTHGTSGSEQRYF.

The CDR3 is CASSGNQPQHF. Here the CDR3 DNA reads TGTGCCAGCAGTGGGAATCAGCCCCAGCATTTT. The J gene is TRBJ1-5, the V gene TRBV6-1; D ambiguous. The CDR3 length is 11 residues. Trimming stripped 4 bases from V and 4 bases from J, with 2 bases between. Germline CDR1 MNHNS, CDR2 SASEGT.

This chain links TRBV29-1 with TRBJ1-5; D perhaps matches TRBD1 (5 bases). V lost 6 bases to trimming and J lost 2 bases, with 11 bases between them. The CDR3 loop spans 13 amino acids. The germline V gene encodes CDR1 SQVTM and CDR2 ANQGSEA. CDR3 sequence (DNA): TGCAGCGTAGGCGGCAGGGGCAATCAGCCCCAGCATTTT. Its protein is CSVGGRGNQPQHF.

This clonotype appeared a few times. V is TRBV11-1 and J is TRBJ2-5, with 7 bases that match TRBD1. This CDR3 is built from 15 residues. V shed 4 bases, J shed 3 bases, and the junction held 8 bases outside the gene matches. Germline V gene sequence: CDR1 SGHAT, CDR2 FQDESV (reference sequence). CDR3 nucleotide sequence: TGTGCCAGCAGCTCTACAGGGACAGTCAAAGAGACCCAGTACTTC. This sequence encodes CASSSTGTVKETQYF.